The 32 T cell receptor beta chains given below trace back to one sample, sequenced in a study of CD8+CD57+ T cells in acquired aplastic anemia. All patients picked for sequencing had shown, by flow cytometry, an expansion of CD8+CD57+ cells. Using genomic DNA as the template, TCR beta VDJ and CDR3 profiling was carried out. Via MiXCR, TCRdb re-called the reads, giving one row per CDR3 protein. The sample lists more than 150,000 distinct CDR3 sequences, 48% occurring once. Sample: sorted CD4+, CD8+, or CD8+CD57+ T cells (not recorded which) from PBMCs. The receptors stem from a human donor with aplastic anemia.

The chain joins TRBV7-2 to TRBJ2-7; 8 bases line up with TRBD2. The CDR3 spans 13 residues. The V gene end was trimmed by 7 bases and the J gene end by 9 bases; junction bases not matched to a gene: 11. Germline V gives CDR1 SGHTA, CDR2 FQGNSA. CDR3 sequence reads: CASNPGGSPGQYF. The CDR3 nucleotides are TGTGCCAGCAACCCGGGGGGGTCCCCTGGGCAGTACTTC.

Written as DNA, the CDR3 is TGTGCCAGCAGCCCAGGTGGGGGGAATTCACCCCTCCACTTT. Protein: CASSPGGGNSPLHF. This chain joins TRBV5-6 and TRBJ1-6; a possible D gene is TRBD1 (5 bases). Germline CDR1 SGHDT, CDR2 YYEEEE. V dropped 4 bases and J dropped 7 bases, with 12 bases sitting between them. The CDR3 has 14 residues.

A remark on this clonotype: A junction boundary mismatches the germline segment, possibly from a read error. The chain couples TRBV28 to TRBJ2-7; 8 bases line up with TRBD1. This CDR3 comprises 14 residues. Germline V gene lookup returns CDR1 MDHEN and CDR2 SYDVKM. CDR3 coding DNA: TGTGTCAGCAGCTCACAGGGGGGAATTTACGAGCAGTACTTC. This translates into CVSSSQGGIYEQYF.

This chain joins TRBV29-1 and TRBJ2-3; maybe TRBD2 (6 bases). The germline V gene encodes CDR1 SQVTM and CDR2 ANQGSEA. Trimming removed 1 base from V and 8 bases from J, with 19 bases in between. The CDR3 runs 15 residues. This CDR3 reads CSVEGGTPPPATQYF. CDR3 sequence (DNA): TGCAGCGTTGAAGGAGGGACTCCCCCCCCGGCTACGCAGTATTTT.

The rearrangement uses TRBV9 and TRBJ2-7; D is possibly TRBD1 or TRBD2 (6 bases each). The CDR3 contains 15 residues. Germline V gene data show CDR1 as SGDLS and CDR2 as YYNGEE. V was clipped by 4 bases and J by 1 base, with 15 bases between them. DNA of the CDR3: TGTGCCAGCAGCTACGGGGGCGGGGTTTCCTACGAGCAGTACTTC. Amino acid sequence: CASSYGGGVSYEQYF.

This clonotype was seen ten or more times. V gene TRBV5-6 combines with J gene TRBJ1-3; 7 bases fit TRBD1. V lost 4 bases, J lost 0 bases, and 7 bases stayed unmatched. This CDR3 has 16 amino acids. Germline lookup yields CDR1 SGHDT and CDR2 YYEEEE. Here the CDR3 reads CASSLQTGSSGNTIYF. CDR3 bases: TGTGCCAGCAGCCTCCAGACAGGGAGCTCTGGAAACACCATATATTTT.

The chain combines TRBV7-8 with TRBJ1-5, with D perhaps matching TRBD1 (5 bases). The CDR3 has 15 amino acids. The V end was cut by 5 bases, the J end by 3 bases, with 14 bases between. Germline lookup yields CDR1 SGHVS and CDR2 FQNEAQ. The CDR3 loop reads CASSGSSGLNQPQHF. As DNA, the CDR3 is TGTGCCAGCAGCGGCAGTTCGGGGCTCAATCAGCCCCAGCATTTT. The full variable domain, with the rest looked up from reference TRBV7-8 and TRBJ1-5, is GAGVSQSPRYKVAKRGQDVALRCDPISGHVSLFWYQQALGQGPEFLTYFQNEAQLDKSGLPSDRFFAERPEGSVSTLKIQRTQQEDSAVYLCASSGSSGLNQPQHFGDGTRLSIL.

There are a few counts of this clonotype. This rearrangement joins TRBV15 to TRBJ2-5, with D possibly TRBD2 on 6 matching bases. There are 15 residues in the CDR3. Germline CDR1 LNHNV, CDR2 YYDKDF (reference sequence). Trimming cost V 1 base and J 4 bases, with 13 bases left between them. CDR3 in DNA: TGTGCCACCAGCAGAGTCGGCGGGGCAGGAGAGACCCAGTACTTC. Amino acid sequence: CATSRVGGAGETQYF. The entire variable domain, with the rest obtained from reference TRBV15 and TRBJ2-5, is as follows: DAMVIQNPRYQVTQFGKPVTLSCSQTLNHNVMYWYQQKSSQAPKLLFHYYDKDFNNEADTPDNFQSRRPNTSFCFLDIRSPGLGDTAMYLCATSRVGGAGETQYFGPGTRLLVL.

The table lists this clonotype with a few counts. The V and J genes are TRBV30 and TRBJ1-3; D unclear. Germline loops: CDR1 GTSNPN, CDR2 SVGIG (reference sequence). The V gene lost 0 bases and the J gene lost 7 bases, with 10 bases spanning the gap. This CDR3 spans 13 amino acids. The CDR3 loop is CAWSVSRVNTIYF. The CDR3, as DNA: TGTGCCTGGAGTGTATCGAGGGTGAACACCATATATTTT.

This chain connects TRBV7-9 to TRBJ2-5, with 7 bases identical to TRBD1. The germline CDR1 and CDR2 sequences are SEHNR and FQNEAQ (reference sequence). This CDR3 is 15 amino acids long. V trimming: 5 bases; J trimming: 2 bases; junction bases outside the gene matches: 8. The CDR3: CASSPTGDRQETQYF. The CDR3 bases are TGTGCCAGCAGCCCAACCGGGGACAGACAAGAGACCCAGTACTTC.

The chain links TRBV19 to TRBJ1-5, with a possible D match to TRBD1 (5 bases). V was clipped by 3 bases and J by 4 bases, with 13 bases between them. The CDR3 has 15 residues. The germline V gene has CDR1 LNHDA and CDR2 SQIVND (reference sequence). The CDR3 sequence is CASSIGARGNQPQHF. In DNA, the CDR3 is TGTGCCAGTAGTATTGGGGCCCGGGGGAATCAGCCCCAGCATTTT.

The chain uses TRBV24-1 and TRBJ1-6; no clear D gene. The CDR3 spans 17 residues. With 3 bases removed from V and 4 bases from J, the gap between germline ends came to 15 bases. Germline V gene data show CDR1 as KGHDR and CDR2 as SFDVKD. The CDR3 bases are TGTGCCACCAGTGATCCCGCGGAGGTTACGTATAATTCACCCCTCCACTTT. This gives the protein CATSDPAEVTYNSPLHF.

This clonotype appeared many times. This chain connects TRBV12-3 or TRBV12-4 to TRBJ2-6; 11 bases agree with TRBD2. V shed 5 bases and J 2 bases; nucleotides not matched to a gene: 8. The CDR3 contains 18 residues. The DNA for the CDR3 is TGTGCCAGCAGTCCGAGTAGCGGGGGGGTCACTGGGGCCAACGTCCTGACTTTC. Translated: CASSPSSGGVTGANVLTF.

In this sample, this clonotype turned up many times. In DNA, the CDR3 is TGTGCCAGCAGCCCGGGACAGGACGTTGGCTACACCTTC. Protein product: CASSPGQDVGYTF. The rearrangement links TRBV5-4 to TRBJ1-2; 8 positions match TRBD1. The CDR3 loop spans 13 amino acids. CDR1 SGHNT and CDR2 YYREEE come from the germline V gene (reference sequence). J gave up 7 bases and V 4 bases, and 6 bases lay outside the gene matches.

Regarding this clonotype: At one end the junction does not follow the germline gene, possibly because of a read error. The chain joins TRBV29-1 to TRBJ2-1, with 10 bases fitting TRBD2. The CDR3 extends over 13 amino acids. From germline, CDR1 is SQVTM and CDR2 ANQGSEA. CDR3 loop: CSVSGRGYNEQLF. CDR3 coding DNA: TGCAGCGTGAGCGGGAGGGGCTACAATGAGCAGCTCTTC.

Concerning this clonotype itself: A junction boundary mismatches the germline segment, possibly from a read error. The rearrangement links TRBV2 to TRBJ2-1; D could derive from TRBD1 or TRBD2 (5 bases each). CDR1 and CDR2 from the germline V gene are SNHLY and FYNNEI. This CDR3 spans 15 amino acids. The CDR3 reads CASRRGWDARTEQLF. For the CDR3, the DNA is TGTGCCAGCCGGAGAGGATGGGACGCTAGGACTGAGCAGCTCTTC. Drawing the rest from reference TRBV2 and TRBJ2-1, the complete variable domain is EPEVTQTPSHQVTQMGQEVILRCVPISNHLYFYWYRQILGQKVEFLVSFYNNEISEKSEIFDDQFSVERPDGSNFTLKIRSTKLEDSAMYFCASRRGWDARTEQLFGPGTRLTVL.

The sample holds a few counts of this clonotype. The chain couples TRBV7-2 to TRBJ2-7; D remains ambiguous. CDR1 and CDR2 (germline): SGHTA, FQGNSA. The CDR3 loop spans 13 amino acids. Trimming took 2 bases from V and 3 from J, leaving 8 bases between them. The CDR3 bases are TGTGCCAGCAGCTTATCTCCACGCTACGAGCAGTACTTC. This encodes CASSLSPRYEQYF.

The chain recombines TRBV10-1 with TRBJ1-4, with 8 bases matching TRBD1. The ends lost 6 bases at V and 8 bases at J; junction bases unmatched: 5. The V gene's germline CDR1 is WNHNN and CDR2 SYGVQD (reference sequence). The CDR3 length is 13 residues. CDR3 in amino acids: CASSRGLNEKLFF. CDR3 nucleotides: TGCGCCAGCAGCAGGGGGCTAAACGAAAAACTGTTTTTT.

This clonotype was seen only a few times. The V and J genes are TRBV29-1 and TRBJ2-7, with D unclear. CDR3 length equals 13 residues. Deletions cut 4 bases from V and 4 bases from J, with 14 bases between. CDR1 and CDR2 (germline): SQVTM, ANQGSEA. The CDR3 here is CSVVEDLGYEQYF. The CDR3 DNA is TGCAGCGTTGTCGAGGACCTGGGATACGAGCAGTACTTC.

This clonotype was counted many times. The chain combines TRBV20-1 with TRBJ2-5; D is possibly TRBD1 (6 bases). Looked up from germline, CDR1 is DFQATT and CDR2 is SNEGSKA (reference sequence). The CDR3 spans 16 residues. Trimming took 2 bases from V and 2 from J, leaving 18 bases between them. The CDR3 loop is CSARNLLGQLQETQYF. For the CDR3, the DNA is TGCAGTGCTAGAAACTTGCTGGGACAACTACAAGAGACCCAGTACTTC.

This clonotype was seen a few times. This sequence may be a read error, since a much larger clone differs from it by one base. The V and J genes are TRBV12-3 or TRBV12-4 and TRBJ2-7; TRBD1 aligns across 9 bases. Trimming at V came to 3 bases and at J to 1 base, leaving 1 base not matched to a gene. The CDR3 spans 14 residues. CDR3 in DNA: TGTGCCAGCAGTTTCGGACAGGGGTCCTACGAGCAGTACTTC. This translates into CASSFGQGSYEQYF.

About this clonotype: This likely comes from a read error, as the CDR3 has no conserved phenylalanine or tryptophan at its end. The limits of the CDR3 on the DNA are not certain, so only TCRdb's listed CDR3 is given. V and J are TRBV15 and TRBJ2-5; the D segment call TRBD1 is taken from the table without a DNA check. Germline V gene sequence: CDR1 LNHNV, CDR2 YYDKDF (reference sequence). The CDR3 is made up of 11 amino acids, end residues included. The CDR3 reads CATSSSMTVNT.

The CDR3 loop is CASSPGLAETNEQFF. DNA for the CDR3: TGTGCCAGCAGCCCAGGACTAGCGGAGACCAATGAGCAGTTCTTC. This chain connects TRBV11-1 to TRBJ2-1, with TRBD2 identical over 10 bases. The germline gives CDR1 SGHAT, CDR2 FQDESV (reference sequence). Trimming removed 5 bases from V and 6 bases from J; junction bases left unmatched: 7. This CDR3 has 15 amino acids.

CDR3 coding DNA: TGCAGCCCTGGTTGGTCCCAGTACTTC. Its translation is CSPGWSQYF. V gene TRBV29-1 combines with J gene TRBJ2-7; D gene ambiguous. Per germline, CDR1 SQVTM and CDR2 ANQGSEA. The V end lost 8 bases, the J end lost 10 bases, and 12 bases lay between the germline ends. This CDR3 comprises 9 residues.

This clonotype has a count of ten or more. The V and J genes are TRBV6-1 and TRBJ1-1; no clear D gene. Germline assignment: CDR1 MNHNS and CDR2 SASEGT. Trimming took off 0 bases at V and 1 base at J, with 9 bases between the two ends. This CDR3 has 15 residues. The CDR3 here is CASSEAGIGNTEAFF. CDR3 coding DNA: TGTGCCAGCAGTGAAGCTGGCATCGGGAACACTGAAGCTTTCTTT.

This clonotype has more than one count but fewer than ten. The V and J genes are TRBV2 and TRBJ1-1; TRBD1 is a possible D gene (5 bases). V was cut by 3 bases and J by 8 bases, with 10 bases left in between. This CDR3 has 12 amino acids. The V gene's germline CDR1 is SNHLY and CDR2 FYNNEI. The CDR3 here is CASSEVGLEAFF. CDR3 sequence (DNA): TGTGCCAGCAGTGAGGTGGGACTGGAAGCTTTCTTT.

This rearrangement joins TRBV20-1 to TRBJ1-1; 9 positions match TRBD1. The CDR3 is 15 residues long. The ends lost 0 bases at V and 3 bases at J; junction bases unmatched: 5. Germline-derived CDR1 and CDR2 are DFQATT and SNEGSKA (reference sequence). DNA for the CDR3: TGCAGTGCTAGAGATCAGGACAGGGGACACACTGAAGCTTTCTTT. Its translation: CSARDQDRGHTEAFF.

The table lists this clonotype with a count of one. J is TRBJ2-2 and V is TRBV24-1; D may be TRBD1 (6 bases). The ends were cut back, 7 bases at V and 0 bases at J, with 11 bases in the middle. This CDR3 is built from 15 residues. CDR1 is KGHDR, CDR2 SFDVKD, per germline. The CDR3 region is CATRDGQTNTGELFF. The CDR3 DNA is TGTGCCACCAGGGACGGACAGACGAACACCGGGGAGCTGTTTTTT.

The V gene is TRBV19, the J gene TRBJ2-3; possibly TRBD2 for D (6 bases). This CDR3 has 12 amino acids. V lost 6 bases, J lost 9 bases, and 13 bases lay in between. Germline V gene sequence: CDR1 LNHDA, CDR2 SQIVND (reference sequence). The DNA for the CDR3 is TGTGCCAGTAGCCTTAGCGGATCCACGCAGTATTTT. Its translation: CASSLSGSTQYF.

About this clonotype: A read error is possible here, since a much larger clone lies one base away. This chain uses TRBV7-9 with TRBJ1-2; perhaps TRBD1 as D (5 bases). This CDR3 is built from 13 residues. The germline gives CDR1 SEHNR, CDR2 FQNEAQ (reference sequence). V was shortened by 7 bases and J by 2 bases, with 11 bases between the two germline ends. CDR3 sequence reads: CASTHDRNYGYTF. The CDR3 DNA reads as TGTGCCAGCACCCACGACAGAAACTATGGCTACACCTTC.

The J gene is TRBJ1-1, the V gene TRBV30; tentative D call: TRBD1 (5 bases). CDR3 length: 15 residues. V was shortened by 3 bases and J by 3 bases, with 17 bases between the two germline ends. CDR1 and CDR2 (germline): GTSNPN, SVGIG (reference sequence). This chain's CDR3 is CAWRFGGRVDTEAFF. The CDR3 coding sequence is TGTGCCTGGAGGTTTGGCGGCAGGGTGGACACTGAAGCTTTCTTT.

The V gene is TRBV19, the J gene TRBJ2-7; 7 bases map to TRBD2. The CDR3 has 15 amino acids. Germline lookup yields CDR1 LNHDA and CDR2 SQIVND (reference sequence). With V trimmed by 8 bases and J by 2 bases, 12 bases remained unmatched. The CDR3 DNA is TGTGCCAGTTCCGGGGCTAGCGGAAGCACCTACGAGCAGTACTTC. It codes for CASSGASGSTYEQYF.